Described below is a single T cell receptor (beta chain) sequence and its context. Its antigen remains unknown. This CDR3 spans 15 amino acids. Germline V gene sequence: CDR1 MNHEY, CDR2 SVGEGT. V lost 3 bases and J lost 5, with 15 bases in between. With the Oncomine TCR Beta short-read assay, DNA from cultured CD4+ T cells was sequenced. The authors extracted genomic DNA from cultured CD4+ T cells. MiXCR, run by TCRdb on the PCR reads, gives a single entry per CDR3 protein. Here the sample spans 10,000 to 15,000 distinct CDR3 sequences, more than 55% being singletons. Treatment in this sample: approximately 11-day PBMC culture with coronavirus spike peptide pools or control peptides (ViraFEST assay). ViraFEST relied on peptide pools to expand antigen-specific T cells; the TCRs were sequenced afterward. The data derive from a study of vaccination and CD4 T cells after COVID-19. Study overall: The convalescents, six males and four females, included two who were Hispanic.

Source material: CD4+ T cells from blood, cultured in vitro. This TCR was recovered from a human donor who had recovered from COVID-19. J is TRBJ2-3 and V is TRBV6-2 or TRBV6-3; the D is unclear. In nucleotides, the CDR3 is TGTGCCAGCAGTTATCGGTCGATAGAAATAGATACGCAGTATTTT. This encodes CASSYRSIEIDTQYF.